Following are 25 T cell receptor beta chains from one sample sequenced in a study of OX40 agonist ivuxolimab in advanced cancers. Only in-frame clones appear in the TCRdb table, and some are missing; sequencing was by immunoSEQ multiplex PCR. The profile shows 95,000 to 150,000 clones, approximately 92% of them singletons. The specimen comprised CD4+ or CD8+ T cells sorted from blood, sampled in a trial of the OX40 agonist ivuxolimab. The source is an adult with an advanced solid tumor such as melanoma, head and neck, liver or kidney cancer.

The rearrangement joins TRBV5-4 to TRBJ1-4, with TRBD1 matching over 10 bases. This CDR3 has 17 amino acids. V lost 0 bases to trimming and J lost 3 bases; unmatched junction nucleotides: 5. Germline CDR1 reads SGHNT; CDR2 reads YYREEE (reference sequence). The CDR3 sequence is CASSLGGDRGANEKLFF. The CDR3 DNA is TGTGCCAGCAGCTTGGGGGGGGACAGGGGAGCTAATGAAAAACTGTTTTTT.

The chain employs TRBV19 and TRBJ2-5; D is ambiguous. The CDR3 is made up of 12 amino acids. The V end was cut by 5 bases, the J end by 4 bases, with 8 bases between. Germline V gene sequence: CDR1 LNHDA, CDR2 SQIVND (reference sequence). CDR3 region: CASSGFLETQYF. CDR3 DNA sequence: TGTGCCAGTAGTGGGTTTCTAGAGACCCAGTACTTC.

The chain has TRBV6-5 and TRBJ2-7, with D unresolved. CDR3 length: 13 residues. V dropped 6 bases and J dropped 2 bases, with 11 bases sitting between them. Germline V gives CDR1 MNHEY, CDR2 SVGAGI. The CDR3 DNA reads TGTGCCAGCAGGCCCCAGGCCACCTACGAGCAGTACTTC. Its translation: CASRPQATYEQYF.

Only one count was recorded for this clone. The genes are TRBV7-9 and TRBJ1-3; D remains unclear. Per the germline V gene, CDR1 is SEHNR and CDR2 is FQNEAQ (reference sequence). V was trimmed by 6 bases and J by 0 bases, leaving 24 bases between them. The CDR3 totals 19 residues. CDR3 in DNA: TGTGCCAGCAGTCATAAGGGCTATCGTCCAAGCAGCTCTGGAAACACCATATATTTT. Translated, it gives CASSHKGYRPSSSGNTIYF.

J is TRBJ2-7 and V is TRBV6-5; TRBD1 might be the D (5 bases). Germline values: CDR1 MNHEY, CDR2 SVGAGI. This CDR3 has 12 residues. The V and J ends lost 4 bases and 4 bases respectively, with 8 bases between them. The CDR3: CASSSNRYEQYF. CDR3 in DNA: TGTGCCAGCAGTTCCAACAGGTACGAGCAGTACTTC.

The chain combines TRBV7-8 with TRBJ2-7, with TRBD1 matching 7 bases. From germline, CDR1 is SGHVS and CDR2 FQNEAQ. This CDR3 comprises 12 residues. With 5 bases clipped from V and 7 bases from J, the junction kept 5 bases outside the gene matches. In DNA, the CDR3 is TGTGCCAGCAGCCCGAGACAGGGAGAGCAGTACTTC. Its protein product is CASSPRQGEQYF.

The V and J genes are TRBV9 and TRBJ1-2; TRBD1 matches at 7 bases. Looked up from germline, CDR1 is SGDLS and CDR2 is YYNGEE. The V gene end was trimmed by 4 bases and the J gene end by 0 bases; junction bases not matched to a gene: 6. The CDR3 totals 15 residues. CDR3 nucleotide sequence: TGTGCCAGCAGCCCCGGAGGGACAGCTAACTATGGCTACACCTTC. It codes for CASSPGGTANYGYTF.

V gene TRBV4-2 combines with J gene TRBJ2-2; no reliable D call. Trimming stripped 0 bases from V and 8 bases from J, with 13 bases between. Germline assignment: CDR1 LGHNA and CDR2 YNFKEQ. There are 15 residues in the CDR3. This CDR3 reads CASSQEPAGRGELFF. The CDR3 coding sequence is TGTGCCAGCAGCCAAGAGCCCGCTGGGCGTGGGGAGCTGTTTTTT.

This clone was counted a single time. CDR3 sequence reads: CASSAGTSGQETQYF. For the CDR3, the DNA is TGTGCCAGCAGCGCCGGGACTAGCGGCCAAGAGACCCAGTACTTC. V gene TRBV2 combines with J gene TRBJ2-5; the match to TRBD2 covers 11 bases. The CDR3 runs 15 residues. Germline V gives CDR1 SNHLY, CDR2 FYNNEI. V gave up 6 bases and J gave up 1 base; unmatched junction bases: 4.

V gene TRBV18 combines with J gene TRBJ1-1, with a weak D call TRBD1 (5 bases). The V gene's germline CDR1 is KGHSH and CDR2 LQKENI. V dropped 5 bases and J dropped 7 bases, with 14 bases sitting between them. The CDR3 is 13 amino acids. This chain's CDR3 is CASSVRTSDEAFF. CDR3 DNA: TGTGCCAGCTCAGTTCGGACAAGTGATGAAGCTTTCTTT.

In DNA, the CDR3 is TGTGCCAGCAGCTTTGCGGGGGCCACCGGGGAGCTGTTTTTT. The encoded protein is CASSFAGATGELFF. The chain carries TRBV7-7 and TRBJ2-2, with D possibly matching TRBD2 (7 bases). The CDR3 is 14 amino acids. Between the trimmed V and J ends, which lost 3 bases and 4 bases, there was a span of 9 bases. Looked up from germline, CDR1 is SSHAT and CDR2 is FNYEAQ (reference sequence).

The chain joins TRBV6-6 to TRBJ1-5, with 8 positions matching TRBD1. CDR1 is MNHNY, CDR2 SVGAGI, per germline (reference sequence). The CDR3 sequence is 15 residues long. Losses at the gene ends were 6 bases for V and 4 bases for J; bases not matched to a gene: 8. This chain's CDR3 is CASSRGTGENQPQHF. The CDR3 DNA reads as TGTGCCAGCAGCCGGGGGACAGGAGAAAATCAGCCCCAGCATTTT.

This clone was recorded once. The rearrangement uses TRBV2 and TRBJ1-1; no firm D call. Looked up from germline, CDR1 is SNHLY and CDR2 is FYNNEI. Trimming removed 6 bases from V and 0 bases from J, with 14 bases in between. The CDR3 runs to 15 residues. CDR3 sequence reads: CASRAPGRMNTEAFF. The CDR3 nucleotides are TGTGCCAGCAGGGCCCCCGGACGGATGAACACTGAAGCTTTCTTT.

V is TRBV6-1 and J is TRBJ1-1; D unclear. This CDR3 contains 13 residues. The germline V gene encodes CDR1 MNHNS and CDR2 SASEGT. V lost 6 bases and J 5 bases, leaving 13 bases between the germline ends. As DNA, the CDR3 is TGTGCCAGCAGCAATTCCGACCGGACTGAAGCTTTCTTT. Protein: CASSNSDRTEAFF.

This clone came up once. The rearrangement links TRBV11-1 to TRBJ2-6; D call uncertain. The CDR3 runs 14 residues. Germline V gene lookup returns CDR1 SGHAT and CDR2 FQDESV (reference sequence). With 2 bases removed from V and 2 bases from J, the gap between germline ends came to 4 bases. CDR3: CASSLKAGANVLTF. The CDR3 coding sequence is TGTGCCAGCAGCTTAAAAGCTGGGGCCAACGTCCTGACTTTC.

This chain joins TRBV14 and TRBJ2-1, with D hard to call. Germline V gene data show CDR1 as SGHDN and CDR2 as FVKESK. V was trimmed by 4 bases and J by 7 bases, leaving 14 bases between them. The CDR3 consists of 14 residues. The CDR3 sequence: CASSPRTVGNEQFF. The CDR3 region has the DNA TGTGCCAGCAGCCCCAGGACGGTGGGGAATGAGCAGTTCTTC.

The chain couples TRBV5-1 to TRBJ2-3, with 10 bases that match TRBD1. The J segment lost 0 bases and the V segment lost 4 bases, leaving 11 bases of the junction unmatched. CDR1 is SGHRS and CDR2 is YFSETQ in the germline V gene. This CDR3 is 18 amino acids long. The CDR3 DNA follows: TGCGCCAGCAGCAGGGACAGGGGACTAGTATCTAGCACAGATACGCAGTATTTT. Protein: CASSRDRGLVSSTDTQYF.

The V gene is TRBV19, the J gene TRBJ1-2, with 8 bases identical to TRBD1. Germline V gene lookup returns CDR1 LNHDA and CDR2 SQIVND (reference sequence). Trimming cost V 10 bases and J 8 bases; bases outside gene matches: 12. The CDR3 has 13 amino acids. CDR3 in DNA: TGTGCCACCTCTCCCCGGACAGGGATCGGCTACACCTTC. This gives the protein CATSPRTGIGYTF. Using reference TRBV19 and TRBJ1-2 for the parts outside the CDR3, the full variable domain is DGGITQSPKYLFRKEGQNVTLSCEQNLNHDAMYWYRQDPGQGLRLIYYSQIVNDFQKGDIAEGYSVSREKKESFPLTVTSAQKNPTAFYLCATSPRTGIGYTFGSGTRLTVV.

The V gene is TRBV6-1, the J gene TRBJ1-5; the D is unclear. Germline lookup yields CDR1 MNHNS and CDR2 SASEGT. CDR3 length equals 14 residues. Trimming cost V 4 bases and J 0 bases, with 7 bases left between them. The CDR3 sequence is CASSADYSNQPQHF. The CDR3 DNA follows: TGTGCCAGCAGTGCAGATTATAGCAATCAGCCCCAGCATTTT.

The chain joins TRBV5-1 to TRBJ1-3, with 9 bases lining up with TRBD1. The junction had 7 bases not matched to a gene; V was cut back by 5 bases and J by 4 bases. The CDR3 consists of 15 residues. Germline V CDR1 and CDR2: SGHRS, YFSETQ. The CDR3 region is CASRPDRGAGNTIYF. The CDR3 bases are TGCGCCAGCAGACCCGACAGGGGGGCCGGAAACACCATATATTTT.

The chain is built from TRBV7-2 and TRBJ1-6; 11 bases line up with TRBD1. The V and J ends lost 5 bases and 8 bases, in that order; junction bases with no gene match: 5. Germline-derived CDR1 and CDR2 are SGHTA and FQGNSA. The CDR3 extends over 15 amino acids. CDR3 DNA: TGTGCCAGCAGCGCGGGACAGGGGGAATATTCACCCCTCCACTTT. This sequence encodes CASSAGQGEYSPLHF. Full variable domain (remainder filled in from reference TRBV7-2 and TRBJ1-6): GAGVSQSPSNKVTEKGKDVELRCDPISGHTALYWYRQSLGQGLEFLIYFQGNSAPDKSGLPSDRFSAERTGGSVSTLTIQRTQQEDSAVYLCASSAGQGEYSPLHFGNGTRLTVT.

The chain employs TRBV6-6 and TRBJ2-3; no firm D call. Between the trimmed V and J ends, which lost 4 bases and 1 base, there was a span of 9 bases. The CDR3 spans 14 residues. CDR1 and CDR2 from the germline V gene are MNHNY and SVGAGI (reference sequence). The chain's CDR3 is CASSLVRGTDTQYF. The CDR3 DNA is TGTGCCAGCAGTTTGGTAAGGGGCACAGATACGCAGTATTTT.

The genes are TRBV6-6 and TRBJ2-3; 9 bases agree with TRBD2. The CDR3 consists of 14 residues. The germline gives CDR1 MNHNY, CDR2 SVGAGI (reference sequence). Germline trimming cut 6 bases from V and 1 base from J; bases unmatched to any gene: 2. CDR3 nucleotides: TGTGCCAGCAGAAGGACTAGCGGCACAGATACGCAGTATTTT. Translated: CASRRTSGTDTQYF.

The chain carries TRBV7-9 and TRBJ1-1; 7 nucleotides match TRBD1. The germline CDR1 and CDR2 sequences are SEHNR and FQNEAQ (reference sequence). This CDR3 spans 16 amino acids. The ends lost 4 bases at V and 5 bases at J; junction bases unmatched: 13. The CDR3 spells CASSSPPGRGDTEAFF. The CDR3 nucleotides are TGTGCCAGCAGCTCGCCCCCGGGCAGGGGGGATACTGAAGCTTTCTTT.

The V gene is TRBV6-1, the J gene TRBJ2-3; a weak D match, TRBD1 (6 bases). The germline V gene encodes CDR1 MNHNS and CDR2 SASEGT. The CDR3 runs to 13 residues. With 10 bases removed from V and 2 bases from J, the gap between germline ends came to 13 bases. The CDR3 loop reads CAIGTFYTDTQYF. In DNA, the CDR3 is TGTGCCATCGGGACATTTTACACAGATACGCAGTATTTT.